The 25 T cell receptor beta chains below all came from one sample that was sequenced in a study of T cells in Graves' hyperthyroidism and ophthalmopathy. RNA transcripts provided the source from which TCR beta CDR3 regions were amplified. HTBI primers were the set used in a first-round RT-PCR of the TCR CDR3. TCRdb passed the multiplex PCR reads through MiXCR, listing each CDR3 protein once. Of 450,000 to 600,000 distinct CDR3 sequences detected, less than 20% appear once; the ten largest clones hold 47%. Sequencing was done on a sample of blood. All receptors come from a man aged 35 to 55 with Graves' ophthalmopathy.

This clonotype came up many times. The chain joins TRBV3-1 to TRBJ1-1, with D unclear. The V gene's germline CDR1 is LGHDT and CDR2 YNNKEL (reference sequence). The CDR3 runs 13 residues. V was clipped by 4 bases and J by 1 base, with 7 bases between them. The CDR3 DNA reads TGTGCCAGCAGCCCGAGGCAGAACACTGAAGCTTTCTTT. This translates into CASSPRQNTEAFF.

In the case of this clonotype: One junction end disagrees with the germline gene, perhaps due to a read error. The chain joins TRBV11-2 to TRBJ2-1; 8 nucleotides agree with TRBD2. This CDR3 region has 16 residues. The germline V gene has CDR1 SGHAT and CDR2 FQNNGV. The CDR3 sequence is CARSFAVGTSLDEQFF. The CDR3 DNA reads as TGTGCCCGCAGCTTCGCTGTGGGGACTAGTCTCGATGAGCAGTTCTTC. Full variable domain (outside the CDR3, taken from reference TRBV11-2 and TRBJ2-1): EAGVAQSPRYKIIEKRQSVAFWCNPISGHATLYWYQQILGQGPKLLIQFQNNGVVDDSQLPKDRFSAERLKGVDSTLKIQPAKLEDSAVYLCARSFAVGTSLDEQFFGPGTRLTVL.

This clonotype was counted ten times or more. V gene TRBV28 combines with J gene TRBJ2-7; 11 nucleotides line up with TRBD2. CDR1 and CDR2 (germline): MDHEN, SYDVKM. The CDR3 totals 15 residues. V shed 4 bases, J shed 5 bases, and the junction held 7 bases outside the gene matches. In DNA, the CDR3 is TGTGCCAGCAGTTCCTTACTAGCGGGAGTACACGAGCAGTACTTC. Protein product: CASSSLLAGVHEQYF. Full variable domain (rest looked up from reference TRBV28 and TRBJ2-7): DVKVTQSSRYLVKRTGEKVFLECVQDMDHENMFWYRQDPGLGLRLIYFSYDVKMKEKGDIPEGYSVSREKKERFSLILESASTNQTSMYLCASSSLLAGVHEQYFGPGTRLTVT.

Many counts were recorded for this clonotype. The genes are TRBV12-3 or TRBV12-4 and TRBJ1-1; D uncertain. Deletions cut 5 bases from V and 8 bases from J, with 15 bases between. The CDR3 sequence is 13 residues long. DNA of the CDR3: TGTGCCAGCAGTCTCCGCATGGGCAGGGAAGCTTTCTTT. Its translation is CASSLRMGREAFF.

The chain joins TRBV4-3 to TRBJ2-7; D gene uncertain. This CDR3 contains 15 residues. Germline CDR1 and CDR2: LGHNA and YSLEER. The V gene lost 1 base and the J gene lost 6 bases, with 16 bases spanning the gap. CDR3 DNA: TGCGCCAGCAGCCAAGGACCCACCCCGGGTGGCGAGCAGTACTTC. Protein: CASSQGPTPGGEQYF.

The chain is built from TRBV24-1 and TRBJ2-1; perhaps TRBD1 as D (7 bases). The V gene's germline CDR1 is KGHDR and CDR2 SFDVKD. V dropped 3 bases and J dropped 8 bases, with 22 bases sitting between them. This CDR3 is 17 amino acids long. CDR3 sequence reads: CATSDPSGQEGWDEQFF. The CDR3 DNA reads TGTGCCACCAGTGATCCCTCAGGACAGGAGGGCTGGGATGAGCAGTTCTTC.

This clonotype was counted at least ten times. The chain couples TRBV7-2 to TRBJ2-2; TRBD2 matches 12 bases. J lost 4 bases, V lost 6 bases, and 3 bases had no gene match. Germline V gives CDR1 SGHTA, CDR2 FQGNSA. The CDR3 sequence is 15 residues long. CDR3 sequence reads: CASSGLAGSTGELFF. The CDR3 bases are TGTGCCAGCAGTGGACTAGCGGGATCCACCGGGGAGCTGTTTTTT.

This chain links TRBV6-2 or TRBV6-3 with TRBJ2-5, with unresolved D. Germline assignment: CDR1 MNHEY and CDR2 SVGEGT. Trimming pared 6 bases from V and 2 bases from J, leaving 10 bases between. This CDR3 contains 13 residues. The CDR3 DNA reads as TGTGCCAGCAGCGCCACAGTACAAGAGACCCAGTACTTC. Translating it yields CASSATVQETQYF.

The table lists this clonotype with a few counts. The CDR3 DNA is TGTGCCAGCAGTCGACAGGGGTCCCCAGATACGCAGTATTTT. Its translation is CASSRQGSPDTQYF. The V gene is TRBV5-6, the J gene TRBJ2-3, with 8 bases aligning to TRBD1. The germline V gene encodes CDR1 SGHDT and CDR2 YYEEEE. J was trimmed by 4 bases and V by 5 bases; bases with no gene match: 6. This CDR3 comprises 14 residues.

This clonotype was recorded a few times. This rearrangement joins TRBV20-1 to TRBJ1-1; TRBD1 is a possible D gene (5 bases). The CDR3 consists of 15 residues. V gave up 0 bases and J gave up 4 bases, with 15 bases separating them. From germline, CDR1 is DFQATT and CDR2 SNEGSKA (reference sequence). For the CDR3, the DNA is TGCAGTGCTAGAGATACGGGGCCCTCGGGCACTGAAGCTTTCTTT. It translates to CSARDTGPSGTEAFF.

Ten or more counts support this clonotype. The chain uses TRBV7-8 and TRBJ2-1, with 14 bases fitting TRBD2. The length of the CDR3 is 16 residues. In germline, CDR1 is SGHVS, CDR2 FQNEAQ. Germline trimming cut 5 bases from V and 9 bases from J; bases unmatched to any gene: 9. CDR3 bases: TGTGCCAGCAGCACACGACTAGCGGGAGGGTCCCCTGAGCAGTTCTTC. This gives the protein CASSTRLAGGSPEQFF.

V is TRBV27 and J is TRBJ2-3; 12 bases match TRBD2. The CDR3 length is 18 residues. With V trimmed by 6 bases and J by 2 bases, 12 bases remained unmatched. The germline V gene has CDR1 MNHEY and CDR2 SMNVEV (reference sequence). CDR3 nucleotide sequence: TGTGCCAGCAGGACCGGGACTAGCGGGTTCTCACCCACAGATACGCAGTATTTT. Translated: CASRTGTSGFSPTDTQYF.

The V call is TRBV5-1, the J call TRBJ1-1, with D unclear. Per the germline V gene, CDR1 is SGHRS and CDR2 is YFSETQ. This CDR3 is 14 amino acids long. V was clipped by 0 bases and J by 1 base, with 7 bases between them. The CDR3 DNA is TGCGCCAGCAGCTTGGCCGAGAGGAACACTGAAGCTTTCTTT. This gives the protein CASSLAERNTEAFF.

The gene calls are TRBV7-9 and TRBJ1-1; D remains ambiguous. Per germline, CDR1 SEHNR and CDR2 FQNEAQ (reference sequence). V dropped 1 base and J dropped 1 base, with 7 bases sitting between them. The CDR3 totals 14 residues. The DNA of the CDR3 is TGTGCCAGCAGCTTAGTCAGGAGGAACACTGAAGCTTTCTTT. Translation gives CASSLVRRNTEAFF.

This clonotype was seen ten or more times. The chain uses TRBV3-1 and TRBJ2-7; D might be TRBD1 (5 bases). CDR1 and CDR2 from the germline V gene are LGHDT and YNNKEL (reference sequence). This CDR3 is built from 14 residues. V was pared by 4 bases and J by 4 bases, with 14 bases between. This chain's CDR3 is CASSRGDSSYEQYF. The DNA of the CDR3 is TGTGCCAGCAGCCGAGGCGACAGTTCTTACGAGCAGTACTTC.

This clonotype occurred a few times. This rearrangement joins TRBV30 to TRBJ2-4, with TRBD2 as a possible D gene (6 bases). Deletions cut 6 bases from V and 6 bases from J, with 18 bases between. Germline-derived CDR1 and CDR2 are GTSNPN and SVGIG (reference sequence). The CDR3 length is 14 residues. The CDR3 nucleotides are TGTGCCTGCCGGTTCAGGAGGGTTGGAAACATTCAGTACTTC. Residues: CACRFRRVGNIQYF.

The rearrangement links TRBV27 to TRBJ1-2; D gene unclear. Germline assignment: CDR1 MNHEY and CDR2 SMNVEV (reference sequence). V gave up 6 bases and J gave up 6 bases, with 11 bases separating them. CDR3 length equals 12 residues. For the CDR3, the DNA is TGTGCCAGCAGCGGACGGGTCGATGGCTACACCTTC. This sequence encodes CASSGRVDGYTF.

This clonotype was seen many times. The chain carries TRBV20-1 and TRBJ2-7; D gene unclear. Germline-derived CDR1 and CDR2 are DFQATT and SNEGSKA (reference sequence). This CDR3 region has 13 residues. Trimming pared 0 bases from V and 5 bases from J, leaving 11 bases between. CDR3: CSARDGRQDEQYF. CDR3 sequence (DNA): TGCAGTGCTAGAGATGGTCGGCAGGACGAGCAGTACTTC.

This clonotype was seen repeatedly, ten times or more. The chain combines TRBV7-9 with TRBJ2-7, with D unclear. Per germline, CDR1 SEHNR and CDR2 FQNEAQ (reference sequence). This CDR3 contains 12 residues. The V and J ends lost 1 base and 7 bases respectively, with 8 bases between them. DNA for the CDR3: TGTGCCAGCAGCTTAGGAGTACGGGAGCAGTACTTC. Its protein product is CASSLGVREQYF.

The genes are TRBV20-1 and TRBJ2-2, with 12 bases fitting TRBD2. CDR1 is DFQATT, CDR2 SNEGSKA, per germline (reference sequence). J lost 6 bases, V lost 6 bases, and 5 bases had no gene match. The CDR3 sequence is 14 residues long. Written as DNA, the CDR3 is TGCAGTGCGAGGGGACTAGCGGGTTCCGGGGAGCTGTTTTTT. Its protein product is CSARGLAGSGELFF.

There are many counts of this clonotype. The rearrangement uses TRBV7-8 and TRBJ2-5, with 9 bases matching TRBD2. Looked up from germline, CDR1 is SGHVS and CDR2 is FQNEAQ. The CDR3 spans 18 residues. Germline trimming cut 2 bases from V and 5 bases from J; bases unmatched to any gene: 15. CDR3 nucleotides: TGTGCCAGCAGCTTAATGGAGTGGGCGGGGGGGATACGGGAGACCCAGTACTTC. Encoded protein: CASSLMEWAGGIRETQYF.

The sample holds many counts of this clonotype. The chain combines TRBV2 with TRBJ2-5; 7 positions agree with TRBD1. Germline CDR1 SNHLY, CDR2 FYNNEI. CDR3 length: 14 residues. Trimming removed 7 bases from V and 4 bases from J; junction bases left unmatched: 9. For the CDR3, the DNA is TGTGCCAGCAAGCCGGGGACAGCCGTAGAGACCCAGTACTTC. Protein sequence: CASKPGTAVETQYF.

This clonotype has at least ten counts. This chain links TRBV30 with TRBJ1-1, with 7 positions matching TRBD1. J lost 2 bases, V lost 0 bases, and 12 bases had no gene match. The CDR3 totals 17 residues. Germline V gene lookup returns CDR1 GTSNPN and CDR2 SVGIG (reference sequence). CDR3 amino acids: CAWSVTTGYSLNTEAFF. CDR3 DNA sequence: TGTGCCTGGAGTGTCACGACAGGGTATTCCCTTAACACTGAAGCTTTCTTT. The complete variable domain, with remaining parts taken from reference TRBV30 and TRBJ1-1, reads SQTIHQWPATLVQPVGSPLSLECTVEGTSNPNLYWYRQAAGRGLQLLFYSVGIGQISSEVPQNLSASRPQDRQFILSSKKLLLSDSGFYLCAWSVTTGYSLNTEAFFGQGTRLTVV.

The table lists this clonotype with many counts. The chain carries TRBV2 and TRBJ2-7; 12 nucleotides align to TRBD2. With V trimmed by 6 bases and J by 7 bases, 4 bases remained unmatched. Germline CDR1 SNHLY, CDR2 FYNNEI. The CDR3 consists of 13 residues. The CDR3 bases are TGTGCCAGCAGATTGACTAGCGGGGGAGAGCAGTACTTC. Encoded protein: CASRLTSGGEQYF.

This clonotype showed up many times. The chain uses TRBV28 and TRBJ1-1; perhaps TRBD1 as D (6 bases). V lost 3 bases and J 0 bases, leaving 11 bases between the germline ends. There are 15 residues in the CDR3. Germline V gene sequence: CDR1 MDHEN, CDR2 SYDVKM. CDR3 nucleotides: TGTGCCAGCAGTTTGACAGGAATCGTGAACACTGAAGCTTTCTTT. This translates into CASSLTGIVNTEAFF.